This TCR beta chain originates from a study of cytomegalovirus exposure and HLA in healthy donors. 60 Vbeta and 13 Jbeta primers were used in PCR. The data were produced by immunoSEQ multiplex PCR, yet TCRdb's version contains in-frame clones alone and is incomplete. The sample totals 40,000 to 50,000 clones. Trimming at V came to 0 bases and at J to 4 bases, leaving 23 bases not matched to a gene. The CDR3 is 22 residues long. Germline CDR1 reads LGHNA; CDR2 reads YNFKEQ. Source material: PBMCs. The receptor comes from a woman aged 35 to 49 in good health and CMV-seronegative. The gene calls are TRBV4-2 and TRBJ1-2; 10 bases align to TRBD1. CDR3 nucleotide sequence: TGTGCCAGCAGCCAAGACCCCTCTCTACCGGGACAGGGGTTTCATTATATCTATGGCTACACCTTC. Translated: CASSQDPSLPGQGFHYIYGYTF.